This entry describes one TCR beta chain. Its antigen is unidentified. The sample comes from a study of T cell responses to AZD1222 COVID-19 vaccine. Study-wide results and caveats: Close to half of spike-specific TCRs reportedly recognize unmutated variant regions. Recipients of AZD1222 seropositive at baseline numbered only 6 or 7.

Assay: immunoSEQ multiplex PCR; the TCRdb copy retains only in-frame clones and omits some. The sample lists about 75,000 clones, approximately 88% occurring once. The TCR was taken from an adult who received the MenACWY meningococcal vaccine as a control. The sample in question was peripheral blood, obtained 28 days after the second dose of the MenACWY control vaccine.

CDR3 in DNA: TGTGCCACCAGTGATCCGGGAAGGCTTGAAGCTTTCTTT. Amino acids: CATSDPGRLEAFF. The rearrangement joins TRBV24-1 to TRBJ1-1, with D hard to call. The CDR3 is 13 residues long. Germline V CDR1 and CDR2: KGHDR, SFDVKD. V lost 3 bases and J 7 bases, leaving 11 bases between the germline ends.